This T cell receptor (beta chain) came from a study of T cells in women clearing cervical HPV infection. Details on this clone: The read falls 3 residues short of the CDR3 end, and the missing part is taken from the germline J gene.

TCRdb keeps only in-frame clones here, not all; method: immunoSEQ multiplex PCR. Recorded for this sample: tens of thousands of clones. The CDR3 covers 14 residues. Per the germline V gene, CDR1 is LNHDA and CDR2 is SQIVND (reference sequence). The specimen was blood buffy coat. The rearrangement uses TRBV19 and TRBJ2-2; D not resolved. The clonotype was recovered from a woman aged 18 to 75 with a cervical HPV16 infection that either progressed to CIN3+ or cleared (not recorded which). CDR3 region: CASRPGVTNEKLFF. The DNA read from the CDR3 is TGTGCCAGTCGTCCCGGAGTAACTAATGAAAAG.